These T cell receptor beta chains were read from a single sample in a study of shared clonotypes between healthy human individuals. Method: immunoSEQ multiplex PCR; TCRdb's copy keeps in-frame clones and lacks some. The sample lists over a million clones; 95% to 97% were seen once. The source material was naive CD4+ T cells sorted from blood. The receptors derive from a man aged 30 to 39 in good health. CDR3s include the opening cysteine and the closing phenylalanine or tryptophan. Each record gives: V gene, J gene, clone size, D gene, CDR3 DNA, CDR3 protein. A D gene is named only where the DNA matches it firmly. Size values are once, few and many counts, or a class for expanded clones, and some rows have none.

v_call: TRBV7-8
j_call: TRBJ2-4
clone_size: NA
d_call: NA
cdr3_nt: TGTGCCAGCAGCCCGTGGCCTAGAGAGGTTAAAAACATTCAGTACTTC
cdr3_aa: CASSPWPREVKNIQYF

v_call: TRBV19
j_call: TRBJ1-2
clone_size: NA
d_call: TRBD1
cdr3_nt: TGTGCCAGTAGTCCTAGGACAGGGACACTTTCTGGCTACACCTTC
cdr3_aa: CASSPRTGTLSGYTF

v_call: TRBV27
j_call: TRBJ2-7
clone_size: NA
d_call: NA
cdr3_nt: TGTGCCAGCAGTTTAACCGTGCAGGGGCCTCACTACGAGCAGTACTTC
cdr3_aa: CASSLTVQGPHYEQYF

v_call: TRBV18
j_call: TRBJ1-2
clone_size: NA
d_call: NA
cdr3_nt: TGTGCCAGCTCACCGGTTCGCAGTCCTAACTATGGCTACACCTTC
cdr3_aa: CASSPVRSPNYGYTF

v_call: TRBV28
j_call: TRBJ1-5
clone_size: NA
d_call: NA
cdr3_nt: TGTGCCAGCAAAAATCGGGGGGCAGAGAGCAAGCCCCAGCATTTT
cdr3_aa: CASKNRGAESKPQHF

v_call: TRBV4-2
j_call: TRBJ2-1
clone_size: NA
d_call: TRBD1
cdr3_nt: TGTGCCAGCAGCCAAGAGAGCCGGGACAGCTCCTACAATGAGCAGTTCTTC
cdr3_aa: CASSQESRDSSYNEQFF

v_call: TRBV6-5
j_call: TRBJ2-5
clone_size: NA
d_call: TRBD1
cdr3_nt: TGTGCCAGCAGGCGGACAGGGAAGGAGACCCAGTACTTC
cdr3_aa: CASRRTGKETQYF

v_call: TRBV6-1
j_call: TRBJ1-5
clone_size: NA
d_call: NA
cdr3_nt: TGTGCCAGCAGTGAAGCCGGATATCTCAATCAGCCCCAGCATTTT
cdr3_aa: CASSEAGYLNQPQHF

v_call: TRBV29-1
j_call: TRBJ2-1
clone_size: NA
d_call: TRBD2
cdr3_nt: TGCAGCGTTTCGGGACTAGCGGGAATCTCCTACAATGAGCAGTTCTTC
cdr3_aa: CSVSGLAGISYNEQFF

v_call: TRBV4-1
j_call: TRBJ2-7
clone_size: NA
d_call: TRBD2
cdr3_nt: TGCGCCAGCAGCCGCTTCTTGAGCGGGAATGATCGCGAGCAGTACTTC
cdr3_aa: CASSRFLSGNDREQYF

v_call: TRBV10-1
j_call: TRBJ2-1
clone_size: NA
d_call: TRBD2
cdr3_nt: TGCGCCAGCAGTGAGCGGGGACTAGCATTATACAATGAGCAGTTCTTC
cdr3_aa: CASSERGLALYNEQFF

v_call: TRBV2
j_call: TRBJ2-7
clone_size: NA
d_call: NA
cdr3_nt: TGTGCCAGCAGTTCCCCTCGGGCCTCCTCCTACGAGCAGTACTTC
cdr3_aa: CASSSPRASSYEQYF

v_call: TRBV2
j_call: TRBJ1-1
clone_size: NA
d_call: TRBD1
cdr3_nt: TGTGCCAGCAGGAGGACAGGGGAGAACACTGAAGCTTTCTTT
cdr3_aa: CASRRTGENTEAFF

v_call: TRBV18
j_call: TRBJ2-3
clone_size: NA
d_call: TRBD2
cdr3_nt: TGTGCCAGCTCACGACTAGCGGATGATACGCAGTATTTT
cdr3_aa: CASSRLADDTQYF

v_call: TRBV10-1
j_call: TRBJ2-2
clone_size: NA
d_call: NA
cdr3_nt: TGCGCCAGCAGTGAAAACAGGGTTGAGCTGTTTTTT
cdr3_aa: CASSENRVELFF

v_call: TRBV12-5
j_call: TRBJ2-2
clone_size: NA
d_call: TRBD1
cdr3_nt: TGTGCTAGTGGTATCCTCAGGGGGCCGAACACCGGGGAGCTGTTTTTT
cdr3_aa: CASGILRGPNTGELFF

v_call: TRBV28
j_call: TRBJ2-3
clone_size: NA
d_call: NA
cdr3_nt: TGTGCCAGCAGTCTAAGGGGCACAGATACGCAGTATTTT
cdr3_aa: CASSLRGTDTQYF

v_call: TRBV9
j_call: TRBJ2-1
clone_size: few
d_call: NA
cdr3_nt: TGTGCCAGCAGCGTAGGGGTCTACAATGAGCAGTTCTTC
cdr3_aa: CASSVGVYNEQFF

v_call: TRBV7-9
j_call: TRBJ2-2
clone_size: NA
d_call: TRBD2
cdr3_nt: TGTGCCAGCAGCTTAGCGCTCGGTAGCGGGAGCCTGAACACCGGGGAGCTGTTTTTT
cdr3_aa: CASSLALGSGSLNTGELFF

v_call: TRBV25-1
j_call: TRBJ1-4
clone_size: NA
d_call: NA
cdr3_nt: TGTGCCAGCAACGACCGGGGGGCCGGGGAAAAACTGTTTTTT
cdr3_aa: CASNDRGAGEKLFF

v_call: TRBV15
j_call: TRBJ2-2
clone_size: NA
d_call: NA
cdr3_nt: TGTGCCACCAGCAGAGGGGGGGCCGGGGAGCTGTTTTTT
cdr3_aa: CATSRGGAGELFF

v_call: TRBV10-2
j_call: TRBJ2-1
clone_size: NA
d_call: NA
cdr3_nt: TGCGCCAGCAGTGCAAGGGAACGGAGCTCCTACAATGAGCAGTTCTTC
cdr3_aa: CASSARERSSYNEQFF

v_call: TRBV6-5
j_call: TRBJ2-5
clone_size: NA
d_call: TRBD2
cdr3_nt: TGTGCCAGCGCACCGACTAGCGGGAGGGCAGAGACCCAGTACTTC
cdr3_aa: CASAPTSGRAETQYF

v_call: TRBV28
j_call: TRBJ2-3
clone_size: NA
d_call: TRBD2
cdr3_nt: TGTGCCAGCAGTCCAACACCCGGGACTAGCGGAAACACGAATACGCAGTATTTT
cdr3_aa: CASSPTPGTSGNTNTQYF

v_call: TRBV18
j_call: TRBJ2-3
clone_size: NA
d_call: TRBD1
cdr3_nt: TGTGCCAGCTCGGCGGACAGGGGGCATTCAGATACGCAGTATTTT
cdr3_aa: CASSADRGHSDTQYF

v_call: TRBV19
j_call: TRBJ2-7
clone_size: once
d_call: NA
cdr3_nt: TGTGCCAGTAGTATCGGACCGAAAACTTCCTACGAGCAGTACTTC
cdr3_aa: CASSIGPKTSYEQYF

v_call: TRBV10-3
j_call: TRBJ1-1
clone_size: NA
d_call: NA
cdr3_nt: TGTGCCATCAGAGGCGGGGCAGGGAGAGTGAACACTGAAGCTTTCTTT
cdr3_aa: CAIRGGAGRVNTEAFF

v_call: TRBV6-1
j_call: TRBJ2-1
clone_size: once
d_call: TRBD2
cdr3_nt: TGTGCCAGCAGAGTTTTAGCGGGAGCTGGAAATGAGCAGTTCTTC
cdr3_aa: CASRVLAGAGNEQFF

v_call: TRBV23-1
j_call: TRBJ1-2
clone_size: NA
d_call: TRBD1
cdr3_nt: TGCGCCAGCAGTCTCCCCGGACAGGACGGCTATGGCTACACCTTC
cdr3_aa: CASSLPGQDGYGYTF